The T cell receptor (beta chain) under discussion was sequenced for a study of OX40 agonist ivuxolimab in advanced cancers. CDR3 size: 13 residues. Trimming shortened V by 4 bases and J by 4 bases, and 11 bases separated the two germline ends. Germline assignment: CDR1 GTSNPN and CDR2 SVGIG (reference sequence). The protocol was immunoSEQ multiplex PCR, while the TCRdb copy is restricted to in-frame clones and leaves out a portion. The sample includes about 35,000 clones, about 70% of them seen just once. The origin of this receptor is an adult with an advanced solid tumor such as melanoma, head and neck, liver or kidney cancer. The input for sequencing was CD4+ or CD8+ T cells sorted from blood, taken in a trial of the OX40 agonist ivuxolimab. This chain connects TRBV30 to TRBJ2-4; possible D gene TRBD2, 7 bases. CDR3 sequence (DNA): TGTGCCTGGATAGGGGGGGGTAAAAACATTCAGTACTTC. It is translated as CAWIGGGKNIQYF.